Listed here are 17 T cell receptor beta chains from one sample, sequenced in a study of CD8+ T cells in alopecia areata. It was cDNA, reverse transcribed from extracted RNA, that served as the sequencing template. Only in-frame clones appear in the TCRdb table, and some are missing; sequencing was by immunoSEQ multiplex PCR. The sample contains 170,000 or so clones, approximately 59% of which appear only once. The sample in question was CD4+ T cells sorted from blood, obtained at week 0. The receptors were gathered from a human donor with alopecia areata.

The rearrangement uses TRBV29-1 and TRBJ2-2; maybe TRBD1 (6 bases). Between the trimmed V and J ends, which lost 7 bases and 4 bases, there was a span of 13 bases. The CDR3 loop spans 13 amino acids. The germline V gene encodes CDR1 SQVTM and CDR2 ANQGSEA. The CDR3 DNA reads as TGCAGCGCTTCAGGGGCCTCCACCGGGGAGCTGTTTTTT. It translates to CSASGASTGELFF.

The chain couples TRBV19 to TRBJ1-5, with TRBD1 matching 8 bases. Germline CDR1 is LNHDA and CDR2 is SQIVND (reference sequence). Trimming cost V 6 bases and J 4 bases; bases outside gene matches: 11. This CDR3 is built from 16 residues. This CDR3 reads CASSPGTGPPNQPQHF. CDR3 DNA: TGTGCCAGTAGCCCCGGGACAGGCCCACCTAATCAGCCCCAGCATTTT.

The chain carries TRBV29-1 and TRBJ2-7; tentatively, D is TRBD1 (5 bases). V lost 4 bases and J lost 2, with 15 bases in between. Germline CDR1 reads SQVTM; CDR2 reads ANQGSEA. This CDR3 region has 14 residues. CDR3 nucleotide sequence: TGCAGCGTTGGAACCCAGGGTACTGCCTACGAGCAGTACTTC. Translating gives CSVGTQGTAYEQYF.

The rearrangement uses TRBV30 and TRBJ1-1; a weak D match, TRBD1 (5 bases). There are 13 residues in the CDR3. Germline V CDR1 and CDR2: GTSNPN, SVGIG (reference sequence). In nucleotides, the CDR3 is TGTGCTTCCAGCAGGGCGGGGAACACTGAAGCTTTCTTT. Translating gives CASSRAGNTEAFF.

The chain uses TRBV15 and TRBJ1-2; D is uncertain. Germline V gene sequence: CDR1 LNHNV, CDR2 YYDKDF (reference sequence). The ends were cut back, 4 bases at V and 6 bases at J, with 18 bases in the middle. The CDR3 contains 15 residues. The CDR3 here is CATSKEDRRPDGYTF. In nucleotides, the CDR3 is TGTGCCACCAGCAAAGAGGACCGGCGACCCGATGGCTACACCTTC. Full variable domain (remainder filled in from reference TRBV15 and TRBJ1-2): DAMVIQNPRYQVTQFGKPVTLSCSQTLNHNVMYWYQQKSSQAPKLLFHYYDKDFNNEADTPDNFQSRRPNTSFCFLDIRSPGLGDTAMYLCATSKEDRRPDGYTFGSGTRLTVV.

This chain connects TRBV4-1 to TRBJ2-1, with 7 positions matching TRBD1. V gave up 1 base and J gave up 9 bases; unmatched junction bases: 9. The germline V gene has CDR1 MGHRA and CDR2 YSYEKL. The CDR3 loop spans 15 amino acids. For the CDR3, the DNA is TGCGCCAGCAGCCAAGGGGAGAGATCAGGGGGTGAGCAGTTCTTC. Amino acids: CASSQGERSGGEQFF.

This clone was seen only a few times. The chain joins TRBV5-1 to TRBJ1-2; TRBD1 might be the D (5 bases). Germline CDR1 and CDR2: SGHRS and YFSETQ. This CDR3 comprises 14 residues. Trimming took off 0 bases at V and 4 bases at J, with 10 bases between the two ends. The CDR3 bases are TGCGCCAGCAGCTTGGTGGAGGGGTCCTATGGCTACACCTTC. As protein: CASSLVEGSYGYTF.

This clone was seen ten or more times. V and J are TRBV2 and TRBJ2-2, with D tentatively TRBD1 or TRBD2 (5 bases each). This CDR3 comprises 14 residues. Germline V gene sequence: CDR1 SNHLY, CDR2 FYNNEI. V lost 8 bases and J lost 0, with 10 bases in between. This CDR3 reads CASRDDANTGELFF. CDR3 nucleotide sequence: TGTGCCAGCCGGGACGATGCGAACACCGGGGAGCTGTTTTTT.

The table lists this clone with a few counts. This chain connects TRBV18 to TRBJ1-4; 7 bases agree with TRBD1. Germline CDR1 reads KGHSH; CDR2 reads LQKENI. The CDR3 spans 16 residues. Germline trimming cut 4 bases from V and 8 bases from J; bases unmatched to any gene: 13. CDR3 sequence: CASSLKPGQSQEKLFF. The CDR3 bases are TGTGCCAGCTCACTTAAACCGGGACAGAGTCAGGAAAAACTGTTTTTT.

The chain links TRBV30 to TRBJ1-2; TRBD1 agrees at 7 bases. The length of the CDR3 is 17 residues. With V trimmed by 2 bases and J by 1 base, 13 bases remained unmatched. The germline gives CDR1 GTSNPN, CDR2 SVGIG (reference sequence). The CDR3 DNA reads as TGTGCCTGGAGTCAAAACCCAACAACAGGGGTTAACTATGGCTACACCTTC. Protein product: CAWSQNPTTGVNYGYTF. Combining the CDR3 with reference TRBV30 and TRBJ1-2 gives the whole variable domain SQTIHQWPATLVQPVGSPLSLECTVEGTSNPNLYWYRQAAGRGLQLLFYSVGIGQISSEVPQNLSASRPQDRQFILSSKKLLLSDSGFYLCAWSQNPTTGVNYGYTFGSGTRLTVV.

The chain uses TRBV4-2 and TRBJ1-2; D not certain. The CDR3 has 15 residues. Germline-derived CDR1 and CDR2 are LGHNA and YNFKEQ. V dropped 0 bases and J dropped 0 bases, with 8 bases sitting between them. CDR3: CASSQDHQANYGYTF. The DNA of the CDR3 is TGTGCCAGCAGCCAAGATCATCAAGCTAACTATGGCTACACCTTC.

This chain uses TRBV5-1 with TRBJ2-3; D not certain. The CDR3 totals 14 residues. CDR1 and CDR2 from the germline V gene are SGHRS and YFSETQ. V lost 0 bases, J lost 2 bases, and 7 bases lay in between. The CDR3 region has the DNA TGCGCCAGCAGCTTGGGCAGGAACACAGATACGCAGTATTTT. This translates into CASSLGRNTDTQYF. Together with reference TRBV5-1 and TRBJ2-3, the CDR3 gives the full variable domain: KAGVTQTPRYLIKTRGQQVTLSCSPISGHRSVSWYQQTPGQGLQFLFEYFSETQRNKGNFPGRFSGRQFSNSRSEMNVSTLELGDSALYLCASSLGRNTDTQYFGPGTRLTVL.

CDR3 sequence: CASSQSGAGELFF. CDR3 nucleotides: TGTGCCAGCAGCCAATCGGGTGCCGGGGAGCTGTTTTTT. This rearrangement joins TRBV14 to TRBJ2-2; D not resolved. The CDR3 sequence is 13 residues long. V was clipped by 2 bases and J by 6 bases, with 7 bases between them. Per germline, CDR1 SGHDN and CDR2 FVKESK. Full variable domain (outside the CDR3, taken from reference TRBV14 and TRBJ2-2): EAGVTQFPSHSVIEKGQTVTLRCDPISGHDNLYWYRRVMGKEIKFLLHFVKESKQDESGMPNNRFLAERTGGTYSTLKVQPAELEDSGVYFCASSQSGAGELFFGEGSRLTVL.

This chain joins TRBV18 and TRBJ1-1, with TRBD1 matching over 9 bases. Per germline, CDR1 KGHSH and CDR2 LQKENI. V trimming: 3 bases; J trimming: 2 bases; junction bases outside the gene matches: 1. The CDR3 sequence is 14 residues long. The CDR3: CASSPDRGNTEAFF. The CDR3 region has the DNA TGTGCCAGCTCACCGGACAGGGGCAACACTGAAGCTTTCTTT.

This clone was seen a single time. The gene calls are TRBV27 and TRBJ2-3; 8 nucleotides match TRBD2. The junction had 9 bases not matched to a gene; V was cut back by 7 bases and J by 0 bases. The CDR3 runs 16 residues. CDR1 is MNHEY, CDR2 SMNVEV, per germline (reference sequence). CDR3 bases: TGTGCCAGCATTCCCCTCGGGGGGGCAAGCACAGATACGCAGTATTTT. This codes for CASIPLGGASTDTQYF.

This clone was detected a few times. The CDR3 spells CASSLVGPGTQYF. The CDR3 region has the DNA TGTGCCAGCAGCTTAGTAGGGCCGGGGACCCAGTACTTC. The chain recombines TRBV7-6 with TRBJ2-5; D not resolved. Germline values: CDR1 SGHVS, CDR2 FNYEAQ. The CDR3 contains 13 residues. Trimming cost V 1 base and J 7 bases, with 10 bases left between them. Variable domain in full (rest from reference TRBV7-6 and TRBJ2-5): GAGVSQSPRYKVTKRGQDVALRCDPISGHVSLYWYRQALGQGPEFLTYFNYEAQQDKSGLPNDRFSAERPEGSISTLTIQRTEQRDSAMYRCASSLVGPGTQYFGPGTRLLVL.

V and J are TRBV29-1 and TRBJ1-1, with D possibly being TRBD1 (6 bases). CDR3 length: 13 residues. Trimming took 6 bases from V and 4 from J, leaving 15 bases between them. CDR1 and CDR2 from the germline V gene are SQVTM and ANQGSEA. This CDR3 reads CSVRGGPTTEAFF. CDR3 nucleotides: TGCAGCGTGAGAGGGGGGCCGACCACTGAAGCTTTCTTT. The complete variable domain, with remaining parts taken from reference TRBV29-1 and TRBJ1-1, reads SAVISQKPSRDICQRGTSLTIQCQVDSQVTMMFWYRQQPGQSLTLIATANQGSEATYESGFVIDKFPISRPNLTFSTLTVSNMSPEDSSIYLCSVRGGPTTEAFFGQGTRLTVV.